The next 16 T cell receptor beta chains were all read from a single sample in a study of blood T cell repertoires in COVID-19. Generated by immunoSEQ multiplex PCR, the TCRdb table keeps only in-frame clones and is missing some. The table records roughly 190,000 clones, 89% of them present only once. Sequences were obtained from PBMCs or T cells enriched from blood (not recorded which). These receptors came from a woman aged 18-29 years who had recovered from COVID-19.

CDR3 sequence reads: CASSLVARDRGQQPQHF. The CDR3, as DNA: TGTGCCAGCAGCTTAGTTGCCCGGGACAGGGGCCAGCAGCCCCAGCATTTT. This chain uses TRBV7-8 with TRBJ1-5, with 10 nucleotides matching TRBD1. V lost 1 base and J lost 7; bases outside the gene matches: 10. The CDR3 consists of 17 residues. Per germline, CDR1 SGHVS and CDR2 FQNEAQ.

V gene TRBV3-1 (or the pseudogene TRBV3-2) combines with J gene TRBJ2-1; possibly TRBD1 for D (5 bases). V lost 4 bases and J lost 0, with 10 bases in between. CDR1 is LGHDT and CDR2 is YNNKEL in the germline V gene (reference sequence). CDR3 size: 15 residues. The CDR3: CASSRQGSSYNEQFF. CDR3 nucleotides: TGTGCCAGCAGCCGCCAGGGCAGCTCCTACAATGAGCAGTTCTTC.

This chain connects TRBV6-5 to TRBJ2-7, with D hard to call. The CDR3 loop spans 14 amino acids. V lost 8 bases and J 0 bases, leaving 14 bases between the germline ends. The germline CDR1 and CDR2 sequences are MNHEY and SVGAGI. In DNA form, the CDR3 reads TGTGCCAGCCAAGAGACGGAGAGCTCCTACGAGCAGTACTTC. Translation: CASQETESSYEQYF.

The chain combines TRBV9 with TRBJ2-1; D perhaps matches TRBD2 (6 bases). In germline, CDR1 is SGDLS, CDR2 YYNGEE. V was pared by 3 bases and J by 6 bases, with 16 bases between. The CDR3 sequence is 15 residues long. The CDR3: CASSGASGLLNEQFF. CDR3 sequence (DNA): TGTGCCAGCAGCGGTGCATCGGGACTCCTCAATGAGCAGTTCTTC.

The sample holds one count of this clone. The rearrangement links TRBV19 to TRBJ2-1, with D perhaps TRBD2 (5 bases). The CDR3 is made up of 15 amino acids. Between the trimmed V and J ends, which lost 5 bases and 5 bases, there was a span of 16 bases. Germline V CDR1 and CDR2: LNHDA, SQIVND (reference sequence). The CDR3 protein is CASSAIGGWDNEQFF. DNA of the CDR3: TGTGCCAGTAGTGCTATAGGAGGATGGGACAATGAGCAGTTCTTC.

The chain joins TRBV19 to TRBJ1-5; 8 bases align to TRBD1. V trimming: 6 bases; J trimming: 2 bases; junction bases outside the gene matches: 0. From germline, CDR1 is LNHDA and CDR2 SQIVND (reference sequence). The CDR3 covers 13 residues. The CDR3 region is CASRGQGNQPQHF. The CDR3 DNA is TGTGCCAGTAGGGGACAGGGCAATCAGCCCCAGCATTTT.

V gene TRBV11-2 combines with J gene TRBJ2-7, with unresolved D. This CDR3 is built from 12 residues. Trimming took off 2 bases at V and 3 bases at J, with 5 bases between the two ends. Germline CDR1 is SGHAT and CDR2 is FQNNGV. CDR3: CASSLPHYEQYF. The CDR3 coding sequence is TGTGCCAGCAGCTTACCCCACTACGAGCAGTACTTC.

The gene calls are TRBV5-1 and TRBJ2-2; tentatively, D is TRBD2 (6 bases). This CDR3 is 16 amino acids long. The V end lost 1 base, the J end lost 1 base, and 11 bases lay between the germline ends. The germline gives CDR1 SGHRS, CDR2 YFSETQ. CDR3 region: CASSLPRGRNTGELFF. The CDR3 DNA is TGCGCCAGCAGCTTGCCCCGGGGGAGGAACACCGGGGAGCTGTTTTTT.

The CDR3, as DNA: TGCGCCAGCAGCTACGAACCTGCCCTACCGTCCGAGCAGTACTTC. Translation gives CASSYEPALPSEQYF. The rearrangement joins TRBV5-1 to TRBJ2-7; unclear D gene. This CDR3 has 15 residues. Germline V CDR1 and CDR2: SGHRS, YFSETQ. V was cut by 3 bases and J by 6 bases, with 19 bases left in between.

The rearrangement joins TRBV6-5 to TRBJ1-3; D gene uncertain. The V gene's germline CDR1 is MNHEY and CDR2 SVGAGI. CDR3 length equals 15 residues. The ends were cut back, 0 bases at V and 1 base at J, with 7 bases in the middle. The DNA of the CDR3 is TGTGCCAGCAGTTACTCGAGAGGTTCTGGAAACACCATATATTTT. This codes for CASSYSRGSGNTIYF.

V gene TRBV11-2 combines with J gene TRBJ2-7; 7 bases are a match to TRBD1. The V gene's germline CDR1 is SGHAT and CDR2 FQNNGV. The V gene end was trimmed by 4 bases and the J gene end by 6 bases; junction bases not matched to a gene: 15. This CDR3 contains 16 residues. CDR3 protein: CASSSVSGQTVVEQYF. The CDR3, as DNA: TGTGCCAGCAGCTCAGTATCGGGACAGACGGTCGTCGAGCAGTACTTC.

Comments on this clone: The same CDR3 is also encoded by other DNA sequences in this sample. The chain has TRBV5-1 and TRBJ1-1, with no clear D. V was shortened by 2 bases and J by 0 bases, with 5 bases between the two germline ends. The germline V gene encodes CDR1 SGHRS and CDR2 YFSETQ. The CDR3 runs to 13 residues. For the CDR3, the DNA is TGCGCCAGCAGCTTACGAGTGAACACTGAAGCTTTCTTT. The encoded protein is CASSLRVNTEAFF.

In this sample, this clone turned up a few times. The chain joins TRBV7-8 to TRBJ1-1, with 9 bases identical to TRBD1. Germline trimming cut 5 bases from V and 3 bases from J; bases unmatched to any gene: 4. The length of the CDR3 is 14 residues. Germline lookup yields CDR1 SGHVS and CDR2 FQNEAQ. CDR3 bases: TGTGCCAGCAGCACGCGGACAGGGGACACTGAAGCTTTCTTT. Translated, it gives CASSTRTGDTEAFF.

The V and J genes are TRBV2 and TRBJ1-2; D is undetermined. The germline gives CDR1 SNHLY, CDR2 FYNNEI. V was pared by 1 base and J by 8 bases, with 14 bases between. This CDR3 spans 14 amino acids. The CDR3 is CASSEVFGDAGYTF. In nucleotides, the CDR3 is TGTGCCAGCAGTGAAGTCTTCGGTGATGCGGGCTACACCTTC.

V and J are TRBV28 and TRBJ2-4; D is unresolved. The CDR3 is 16 amino acids. CDR1 and CDR2 from the germline V gene are MDHEN and SYDVKM. V dropped 5 bases and J dropped 0 bases, with 14 bases sitting between them. CDR3 residues: CASSPQISLAKNIQYF. In DNA form, the CDR3 reads TGTGCCAGCAGTCCCCAGATAAGTCTAGCCAAAAACATTCAGTACTTC.

CDR3 in amino acids: CASSEAGGTIYF. The CDR3 DNA is TGTGCCAGTAGTGAAGCCGGGGGAACCATATATTTT. This rearrangement joins TRBV19 to TRBJ1-3; weak D call: TRBD1 (5 bases). Germline V lookup: CDR1 LNHDA, CDR2 SQIVND (reference sequence). CDR3 length: 12 residues. Trimming left V 5 bases short and J 10 bases short, with 12 bases between.